Listed here are 30 T cell receptor beta chains from one sample, sequenced in a study of HIV-infected children after antiretroviral therapy interruption. Treatment reported: PENTA 11 planned treatment interruption arm or continuous ART arm. RNA-based 3' RACE libraries used unique molecular identifiers. A single record per CDR3 protein comes from TCRdb applying MiXCR to the 3' RACE reads. The sample includes over 35,000 distinct CDR3 sequences, over 6.5% of them seen just once. Sequences were derived from CD45RA+ CD4+ T cells from PBMCs, pooled from several time points, sampled from a donor given antiretroviral therapy, either interrupted or continuous. The subset here: naive CD4+ CD45RA+ CD45RO- T cells. These receptors were collected from a pool of human donors with HIV.

This clonotype was counted ten times or more. This rearrangement joins TRBV7-9 to TRBJ1-1; D is unresolved. CDR1 SEHNR and CDR2 FQNEAQ come from the germline V gene (reference sequence). V lost 3 bases, J lost 1 base, and 12 bases lay in between. This CDR3 spans 15 amino acids. The CDR3 DNA reads as TGTGCCAGCAGCTTCATAACAGCTCGGAACACTGAAGCTTTCTTT. It codes for CASSFITARNTEAFF.

In this sample, this clonotype turned up many times. The V gene is TRBV5-1, the J gene TRBJ2-5, with 10 positions matching TRBD1. The CDR3 extends over 14 amino acids. Germline CDR1 reads SGHRS; CDR2 reads YFSETQ. Trimming cost V 2 bases and J 5 bases; bases outside gene matches: 3. CDR3 nucleotide sequence: TGCGCCAGCAGCTTCGACAGGGGGCGTGAGACCCAGTACTTC. Protein: CASSFDRGRETQYF.

This clonotype was counted many times. This chain connects TRBV29-1 to TRBJ1-4; 7 nucleotides align to TRBD1. The CDR3 is 14 residues long. CDR1 is SQVTM and CDR2 is ANQGSEA in the germline V gene. V gave up 4 bases and J gave up 8 bases; unmatched junction bases: 10. The CDR3 coding sequence is TGCAGCGTTGTAGAGAGACAGGGAAAGGAAAAACTGTTTTTT. Translating gives CSVVERQGKEKLFF. Full variable domain (outside the CDR3, taken from reference TRBV29-1 and TRBJ1-4): SAVISQKPSRDICQRGTSLTIQCQVDSQVTMMFWYRQQPGQSLTLIATANQGSEATYESGFVIDKFPISRPNLTFSTLTVSNMSPEDSSIYLCSVVERQGKEKLFFGSGTQLSVL.

The rearrangement uses TRBV7-6 and TRBJ1-1, with D possibly TRBD1 on 5 matching bases. This CDR3 spans 16 amino acids. Germline assignment: CDR1 SGHVS and CDR2 FNYEAQ. Trimming shortened V by 2 bases and J by 2 bases, and 15 bases separated the two germline ends. DNA for the CDR3: TGTGCCAGCAGCTTAATCGTGCAGGGTCTCAACACTGAAGCTTTCTTT. It specifies CASSLIVQGLNTEAFF.

This clonotype was seen many times. This sequence joins TRBV6-5 and TRBJ2-7; tentatively, D is TRBD2 (6 bases). The CDR3 contains 15 residues. CDR1 and CDR2 from the germline V gene are MNHEY and SVGAGI. Trimming removed 0 bases from V and 4 bases from J, with 13 bases in between. The CDR3 region is CASSYSGVGGYEQYF. The DNA of the CDR3 is TGTGCCAGCAGTTACTCTGGGGTGGGGGGATACGAGCAGTACTTC.

This clonotype was seen at least ten times. V and J are TRBV20-1 and TRBJ2-3; the match to TRBD2 covers 11 bases. The CDR3 length is 14 residues. Germline V gives CDR1 DFQATT, CDR2 SNEGSKA (reference sequence). The junction had 13 bases not matched to a gene; V was cut back by 6 bases and J by 11 bases. In DNA, the CDR3 is TGCAGTGCAACTCTAGCGGGGGGACCGAGGGGGCAGTATTTT. It codes for CSATLAGGPRGQYF.

This clonotype was picked up many times. The chain has TRBV5-4 and TRBJ1-2; D perhaps matches TRBD1 (5 bases). Between the trimmed V and J ends, which lost 4 bases and 6 bases, there was a span of 10 bases. Germline CDR1 SGHNT, CDR2 YYREEE (reference sequence). There are 12 residues in the CDR3. The DNA of the CDR3 is TGTGCCAGCAGCAAGGGGACGGATGGCTACACCTTC. Protein product: CASSKGTDGYTF.

Ten or more counts support this clonotype. J is TRBJ1-6 and V is TRBV2; 8 bases align to TRBD1. Germline values: CDR1 SNHLY, CDR2 FYNNEI. After removal of 3 bases from V and 8 bases from J, the junction contained 3 bases not matched to a gene. The CDR3 consists of 14 residues. CDR3 loop: CASSEEQGDSPLHF. DNA of the CDR3: TGTGCCAGCAGTGAGGAACAGGGGGATTCACCCCTCCACTTT.

This clonotype was seen ten or more times. The V call is TRBV29-1, the J call TRBJ1-2; D gene uncertain. Germline lookup yields CDR1 SQVTM and CDR2 ANQGSEA. The CDR3 contains 13 residues. V shed 3 bases and J shed 4 bases, with 12 bases lying between them. CDR3 DNA: TGCAGCGTTGAGTCGTCGGCCAGCTATGGCTACACCTTC. Its translation is CSVESSASYGYTF.

V and J are TRBV21-1 and TRBJ2-7. TRBV21-1 is classified as a pseudogene. The CDR3 covers 13 residues. CDR3 bases: TGTGCCAGCAGCAGCATCGGACGAGGAGAGCAGTACTTC. Translation: CASSSIGRGEQYF.

This clonotype has at least ten counts. The CDR3 sequence is CASSPTSGSGEQFF. CDR3 DNA sequence: TGTGCCAGCAGCCCGACCAGCGGGAGTGGTGAGCAGTTCTTC. V gene TRBV11-2 combines with J gene TRBJ2-1; TRBD2 agrees at 8 bases. Germline V gene sequence: CDR1 SGHAT, CDR2 FQNNGV. The junction had 9 bases not matched to a gene; V was cut back by 5 bases and J by 9 bases. The CDR3 is made up of 14 amino acids.

The CDR3 DNA follows: TGCGCCAGCAGGAGAGGGGGACAGAGCACAGATACGCAGTATTTT. It encodes CASRRGGQSTDTQYF. This rearrangement joins TRBV5-1 to TRBJ2-3, with TRBD1 identical over 7 bases. Trimming cost V 5 bases and J 0 bases; bases outside gene matches: 6. Germline CDR1 reads SGHRS; CDR2 reads YFSETQ. CDR3 length equals 15 residues.

The sample holds a few counts of this clonotype. For the CDR3, the DNA is TGTGCCATCAGTGAGTCCCTCGTCGGAGGTCGACAAGAGACCCAGTACTTC. This sequence encodes CAISESLVGGRQETQYF. V and J are TRBV10-3 and TRBJ2-5, with a possible D match to TRBD2 (5 bases). The CDR3 runs to 17 residues. Germline assignment: CDR1 ENHRY and CDR2 SYGVKD. Trimming cost V 0 bases and J 2 bases, with 16 bases left between them.

This clonotype was seen ten or more times. V usage is TRBV11-2 and J usage is TRBJ2-7; a weak D match, TRBD1 (5 bases). V dropped 5 bases and J dropped 3 bases, with 14 bases sitting between them. CDR3 size: 14 residues. Per the germline V gene, CDR1 is SGHAT and CDR2 is FQNNGV. This CDR3 is CASSPRAFVYEQYF. Here the CDR3 DNA reads TGTGCCAGCAGCCCCAGGGCTTTTGTCTACGAGCAGTACTTC. Variable domain in full (rest from reference TRBV11-2 and TRBJ2-7): EAGVAQSPRYKIIEKRQSVAFWCNPISGHATLYWYQQILGQGPKLLIQFQNNGVVDDSQLPKDRFSAERLKGVDSTLKIQPAKLEDSAVYLCASSPRAFVYEQYFGPGTRLTVT.

This clonotype was counted ten times or more. V and J are TRBV4-2 and TRBJ2-1, with 11 positions matching TRBD2. After removal of 3 bases from V and 5 bases from J, the junction contained 3 bases not matched to a gene. CDR1 and CDR2 from the germline V gene are LGHNA and YNFKEQ. CDR3 size: 15 residues. Written as DNA, the CDR3 is TGTGCCAGCAGCCAGGGACTAGCGGAGGACAATGAGCAGTTCTTC. This gives the protein CASSQGLAEDNEQFF.

This clonotype appeared many times. CDR3 sequence: CASSGQRRSFNYGYTF. Written as DNA, the CDR3 is TGTGCCAGCAGTGGACAGAGACGATCCTTTAACTATGGCTACACCTTC. The chain uses TRBV12-3 or TRBV12-4 and TRBJ1-2; D might be TRBD1 (6 bases). V was cut by 5 bases and J by 1 base, with 17 bases left in between. The CDR3 is 16 amino acids.

There are many counts of this clonotype. This chain connects TRBV28 to TRBJ1-2; tentative D call: TRBD1 (5 bases). The germline CDR1 and CDR2 sequences are MDHEN and SYDVKM. CDR3 length: 13 residues. The V end lost 7 bases, the J end lost 7 bases, and 16 bases lay between the germline ends. In nucleotides, the CDR3 is TGTGCCAGCACCGAGAGGACCGGGGCTGGCTACACCTTC. Its translation: CASTERTGAGYTF.

The V call is TRBV6-1, the J call TRBJ2-2; no clear D gene. With 7 bases removed from V and 2 bases from J, the gap between germline ends came to 14 bases. Germline V gene lookup returns CDR1 MNHNS and CDR2 SASEGT. The CDR3 contains 15 residues. CDR3 loop: CASTLTQLNTGELFF. The CDR3 DNA is TGTGCCAGCACCCTGACACAGCTTAACACCGGGGAGCTGTTTTTT.

This clonotype was observed a handful of times. This chain links TRBV3-1 with TRBJ1-1; no definite D call. V was pared by 4 bases and J by 5 bases, with 17 bases between. Germline V gives CDR1 LGHDT, CDR2 YNNKEL (reference sequence). This CDR3 has 15 residues. CDR3 nucleotide sequence: TGTGCCAGCAGCCGAGGACCCCCTAGGGCGACTGAAGCTTTCTTT. This codes for CASSRGPPRATEAFF.

This clonotype was observed at least ten times. The V gene is TRBV20-1, the J gene TRBJ2-3, with TRBD2 matching over 8 bases. Germline V CDR1 and CDR2: DFQATT, SNEGSKA (reference sequence). This CDR3 region has 15 residues. J gave up 0 bases and V 4 bases, and 6 bases lay outside the gene matches. The CDR3 region has the DNA TGCAGTGCTATTGCGCGGGGGGCAAGCACAGATACGCAGTATTTT. The encoded protein is CSAIARGASTDTQYF.

This clonotype was detected many times. This rearrangement joins TRBV20-1 to TRBJ2-3; possible D gene TRBD1, 5 bases. There are 15 residues in the CDR3. Germline values: CDR1 DFQATT, CDR2 SNEGSKA (reference sequence). V lost 3 bases to trimming and J lost 0 bases, with 13 bases between them. CDR3 sequence: CSASQGTTSTDTQYF. Written as DNA, the CDR3 is TGCAGTGCTAGTCAGGGAACCACTAGCACAGATACGCAGTATTTT.

V and J are TRBV28 and TRBJ2-1; D call uncertain. Germline loops: CDR1 MDHEN, CDR2 SYDVKM. The CDR3 is 12 amino acids. Trimming pared 1 base from V and 9 bases from J, leaving 7 bases between. This chain's CDR3 is CASSLSPSEQFF. The CDR3 DNA reads as TGTGCCAGCAGTTTATCCCCAAGTGAGCAGTTCTTC.

This clonotype was found many times. V gene TRBV20-1 combines with J gene TRBJ2-5; 11 bases agree with TRBD2. The CDR3 is 17 residues long. CDR1 and CDR2 (germline): DFQATT, SNEGSKA (reference sequence). With V trimmed by 3 bases and J by 6 bases, 15 bases remained unmatched. CDR3 sequence (DNA): TGCAGTGCTAGTATGGCTAGCGGGGGGTCCCTCCCGCAGACCCAGTACTTC. Translation gives CSASMASGGSLPQTQYF.

The chain combines TRBV19 with TRBJ1-5, with D tentatively TRBD1 (6 bases). V shed 5 bases and J shed 2 bases, with 16 bases lying between them. CDR1 is LNHDA and CDR2 is SQIVND in the germline V gene (reference sequence). CDR3 length: 16 residues. CDR3 loop: CASSLRTDLGNQPQHF. The CDR3 nucleotides are TGTGCCAGTAGTCTACGGACAGACTTGGGCAATCAGCCCCAGCATTTT.

This clonotype appeared a few times. The chain is built from TRBV28 and TRBJ1-5; a weak D match, TRBD1 (5 bases). The CDR3 extends over 12 amino acids. The V and J ends lost 11 bases and 4 bases respectively, with 12 bases between them. Germline V gene data show CDR1 as MDHEN and CDR2 as SYDVKM. DNA for the CDR3: TGTGCCCTCGGGGGGGGGAATCAGCCCCAGCATTTT. This sequence encodes CALGGGNQPQHF.

This clonotype appeared many times. The chain is built from TRBV20-1 and TRBJ1-6, with D perhaps TRBD1 (6 bases). CDR1 and CDR2 (germline): DFQATT, SNEGSKA (reference sequence). The CDR3 length is 15 residues. The ends were cut back, 5 bases at V and 7 bases at J, with 18 bases in the middle. CDR3 amino acids: CSAQQGSSRNSPLHF. Here the CDR3 DNA reads TGCAGTGCTCAACAGGGATCCTCGAGAAATTCACCCCTCCACTTT.

The gene calls are TRBV18 and TRBJ2-7; 11 bases fit TRBD2. The V gene end was trimmed by 6 bases and the J gene end by 3 bases; junction bases not matched to a gene: 16. CDR3 length: 18 residues. Germline V gives CDR1 KGHSH, CDR2 LQKENI. The CDR3 is CASSLKSHSGTSGYEQYF. The CDR3 DNA follows: TGTGCCAGCTCTCTTAAATCCCACTCCGGGACTAGCGGCTACGAGCAGTACTTC.

This sequence joins TRBV6-2 or TRBV6-3 and TRBJ1-1, with D uncertain. The CDR3 spans 14 residues. The germline CDR1 and CDR2 sequences are MNHEY and SVGEGT. Trimming took off 5 bases at V and 4 bases at J, with 14 bases between the two ends. Here the CDR3 DNA reads TGTGCCAGCAGTGAGCCCTACCGGGCCACTGAAGCTTTCTTT. Encoded protein: CASSEPYRATEAFF.

This clonotype has at least ten counts. The chain employs TRBV10-2 and TRBJ2-1; 14 positions match TRBD2. The length of the CDR3 is 14 residues. Per the germline V gene, CDR1 is WSHSY and CDR2 is SAAADI. J was trimmed by 5 bases and V by 6 bases; bases with no gene match: 0. The CDR3 is CASRGLAGDNEQFF. The DNA of the CDR3 is TGCGCCAGCAGGGGACTAGCGGGAGACAATGAGCAGTTCTTC.

The chain employs TRBV5-4 and TRBJ2-3, with a tentative D call TRBD2 (7 bases). Looked up from germline, CDR1 is SGHNT and CDR2 is YYREEE (reference sequence). The length of the CDR3 is 15 residues. V lost 2 bases, J lost 0 bases, and 10 bases lay in between. The CDR3 coding sequence is TGTGCCAGCAGCTTTCGGGGGGCTAGCACAGATACGCAGTATTTT. Translating gives CASSFRGASTDTQYF. The variable domain in full, with the rest retrieved from reference TRBV5-4 and TRBJ2-3, is ETGVTQSPTHLIKTRGQQVTLRCSSQSGHNTVSWYQQALGQGPQFIFQYYREEENGRGNFPPRFSGLQFPNYSSELNVNALELDDSALYLCASSFRGASTDTQYFGPGTRLTVL.